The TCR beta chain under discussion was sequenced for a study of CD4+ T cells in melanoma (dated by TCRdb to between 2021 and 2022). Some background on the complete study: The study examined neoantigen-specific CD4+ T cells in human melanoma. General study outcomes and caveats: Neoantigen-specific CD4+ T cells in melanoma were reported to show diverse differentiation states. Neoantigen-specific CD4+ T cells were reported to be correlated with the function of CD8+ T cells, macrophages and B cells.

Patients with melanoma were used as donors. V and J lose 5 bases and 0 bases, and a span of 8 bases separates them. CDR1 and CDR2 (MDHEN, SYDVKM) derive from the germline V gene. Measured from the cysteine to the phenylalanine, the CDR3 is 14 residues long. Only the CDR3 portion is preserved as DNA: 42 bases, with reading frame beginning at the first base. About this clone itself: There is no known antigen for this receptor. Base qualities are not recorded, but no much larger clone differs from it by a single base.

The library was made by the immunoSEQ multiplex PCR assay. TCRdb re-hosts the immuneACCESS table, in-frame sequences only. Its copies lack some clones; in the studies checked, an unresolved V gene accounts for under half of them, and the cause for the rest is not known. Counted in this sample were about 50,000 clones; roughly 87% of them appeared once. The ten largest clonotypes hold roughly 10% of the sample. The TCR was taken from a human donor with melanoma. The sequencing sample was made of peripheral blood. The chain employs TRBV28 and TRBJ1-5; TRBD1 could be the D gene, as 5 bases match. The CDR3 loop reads CASSDRYSNQPQHF. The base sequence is TGTGCCAGCAGTGACAGATATAGCAATCAGCCCCAGCATTTT.